These T cell receptor beta chains were read from a single sample in a study of cytomegalovirus exposure and HLA in healthy donors. Generated by immunoSEQ multiplex PCR, the TCRdb table keeps only in-frame clones and is missing some. The table records some 130,000 clones, about 75% of them present only once. The specimen sequenced was PBMCs. The receptors come from a woman between 40 and 55 years old in good health and CMV-seronegative. The CDR3 runs from the conserved cysteine through the conserved F or W. D genes are given only for firm matches. Where a row states a size, it is once, few, many or the class of an expanded clone; other rows omit it.

CASSYEGGYGYTF | TGTGCCAGCAGTTACGAGGGAGGGTATGGCTACACCTTC | NA | TRBJ1-2 | NA | TRBV6-5
CASSFIRTGGHSGANVLTF | TGTGCCAGCAGTTTCATCCGGACAGGCGGGCACTCTGGGGCCAACGTCCTGACTTTC | TRBD1 | TRBJ2-6 | NA | TRBV27
CASSPQGATLYGYTF | TGTGCCAGCAGTCCCCAGGGGGCCACTCTCTATGGCTACACCTTC | TRBD1 | TRBJ1-2 | NA | TRBV6-5
CASSPSSRDRGSGGNTIYF | TGTGCCAGCAGCCCCTCCTCACGGGACAGGGGTTCGGGCGGAAACACCATATATTTT | TRBD1 | TRBJ1-3 | few | TRBV7-9
CAISDGQGYGQPQHF | TGTGCCATCAGTGACGGACAGGGGTATGGTCAGCCCCAGCATTTT | TRBD1 | TRBJ1-5 | few | TRBV10-3
CASSPGSKQFF | TGCGCCAGCAGCCCCGGGAGTAAGCAGTTCTTC | NA | TRBJ2-1 | NA | TRBV4-1
CASSSGATGGTDTQYF | TGCGCCAGCAGCTCAGGGGCGACAGGGGGAACAGATACGCAGTATTTT | TRBD1 | TRBJ2-3 | NA | TRBV5-1
CASSRAGDTEAFF | TGTGCCAGCTCACGGGCAGGGGACACTGAAGCTTTCTTT | NA | TRBJ1-1 | once | TRBV18
CASSTGRNTGELFF | TGTGCCAGTAGTACTGGGCGGAACACCGGGGAGCTGTTTTTT | NA | TRBJ2-2 | NA | TRBV19
CASSGTRGRVCGYTF | TGTGCCAGCAGTGGGACGCGGGGCCGTGTGTGCGGCTACACCTTC | NA | TRBJ1-2 | NA | TRBV25-1
CASRKPLALQETQYF | TGTGCCAGTAGAAAGCCCCTAGCCTTACAAGAGACCCAGTACTTC | NA | TRBJ2-5 | NA | TRBV19
CASSPRQGETQYF | TGTGCCAGCAGCCCAAGACAGGGTGAGACCCAGTACTTC | TRBD1 | TRBJ2-5 | NA | TRBV7-9
CASSQSGGGETQYF | TGTGCCAGCAGCCAAAGCGGGGGTGGGGAGACCCAGTACTTC | TRBD2 | TRBJ2-5 | NA | TRBV7-2
CASSEEGGLGYGYTF | TGTGCCAGCAGTGAAGAGGGGGGGCTGGGCTATGGCTACACCTTC | NA | TRBJ1-2 | NA | TRBV2
CASRTGLDYGYTF | TGTGCCAGTAGAACAGGGTTGGACTATGGCTACACCTTC | NA | TRBJ1-2 | NA | TRBV19
CAIRGGTGPLYEQYF | TGTGCCATCAGGGGGGGGACAGGACCCCTCTACGAGCAGTACTTC | NA | TRBJ2-7 | NA | TRBV10-3
CASTATDRASQPQHF | TGTGCCAGCACCGCTACAGACAGGGCAAGTCAGCCCCAGCATTTT | TRBD1 | TRBJ1-5 | NA | TRBV6-6
CASGPDTTDTQYF | TGTGCTAGTGGCCCTGACACCACAGATACGCAGTATTTT | NA | TRBJ2-3 | NA | TRBV12-5
CASSQEGLAGLSTDTQYF | TGTGCCAGCAGCCAAGAGGGGCTAGCGGGGCTTAGCACAGATACGCAGTATTTT | TRBD2 | TRBJ2-3 | few | TRBV4-2
CASSRPQPQHF | TGTGCCAGCAGTCGTCCTCAGCCCCAGCATTTT | NA | TRBJ1-5 | NA | TRBV27
CASSESWASGGKDEQFF | TGCGCCAGCAGTGAGTCGTGGGCTAGCGGGGGGAAGGATGAGCAGTTCTTC | TRBD2 | TRBJ2-1 | once | TRBV10-1
CASSFFRDRTYGYTF | TGTGCCAGCAGTTTCTTCCGGGACAGGACCTATGGCTACACCTTC | TRBD1 | TRBJ1-2 | NA | TRBV6-6
CAWSGPSGEAEQFF | TGTGCCTGGAGTGGTCCATCCGGGGAGGCTGAGCAGTTCTTC | NA | TRBJ2-1 | NA | TRBV30
CASSEVGLRQETQYF | TGTGCCAGCAGTGAAGTCGGACTTAGGCAAGAGACCCAGTACTTC | NA | TRBJ2-5 | NA | TRBV2
CASSVDFKRGAWEQFF | TGTGCCAGCAGCGTTGATTTTAAGCGGGGGGCCTGGGAGCAGTTCTTC | TRBD2 | TRBJ2-1 | NA | TRBV9
CASSRSGGAGLPSYNEQFF | TGTGCCAGCAGCCGTAGCGGGGGGGCCGGACTACCTTCCTACAATGAGCAGTTCTTC | TRBD2 | TRBJ2-1 | NA | TRBV13
CSVDRGDTEAFF | TGCAGCGTAGACAGGGGGGACACTGAAGCTTTCTTT | TRBD1 | TRBJ1-1 | NA | TRBV29-1
CASTYGQPDYGYTF | TGTGCCAGCACCTACGGACAGCCGGATTATGGCTACACCTTC | NA | TRBJ1-2 | NA | TRBV9
CASHPGSGNGYEQYF | TGTGCCAGCCACCCGGGGAGTGGGAACGGCTACGAGCAGTACTTC | NA | TRBJ2-7 | few | TRBV7-2
CSSSVNDRDAFF | TGTTCCAGCAGCGTAAATGACAGGGATGCTTTCTTT | TRBD1 | TRBJ1-1 | NA | TRBV7-9
CSSSELLKPQHF | TGTTCCAGCAGCGAACTCCTCAAGCCCCAGCATTTT | NA | TRBJ1-5 | NA | TRBV7-9
CASSLAITGLQSEQYF | TGTGCCAGCAGCTTGGCCATCACAGGGCTACAGAGCGAGCAGTACTTC | NA | TRBJ2-7 | few | TRBV5-4
CASSMRAPASGGLTDTQYF | TGTGCCAGTAGTATGAGGGCCCCGGCTAGCGGGGGGTTGACAGATACGCAGTATTTT | TRBD2 | TRBJ2-3 | NA | TRBV19
CASSLEDRGSEKLFF | TGTGCCAGCTCACTTGAGGACAGAGGCAGTGAAAAACTGTTTTTT | NA | TRBJ1-4 | once | TRBV18
CASRTGTGGTEAFF | TGTGCCAGCAGAACCGGGACAGGGGGCACTGAAGCTTTCTTT | TRBD1 | TRBJ1-1 | NA | TRBV7-2
CASSYQGIDEQYF | TGCGCCAGCAGCTACCAGGGCATCGACGAGCAGTACTTC | NA | TRBJ2-7 | NA | TRBV5-1
CTSSRGTGAVVNYGYTF | TGCACCAGCAGCCGTGGGACAGGGGCCGTAGTTAACTATGGCTACACCTTC | NA | TRBJ1-2 | once | TRBV1
CAVSRGTAIKGEQYF | TGTGCCGTCAGTCGTGGGACAGCGATAAAAGGAGAGCAGTACTTC | TRBD1 | TRBJ2-7 | NA | TRBV10-3
CASSFLGTSGGNNEQFF | TGCGCCAGCAGCTTTCTTGGGACTAGCGGGGGGAACAATGAGCAGTTCTTC | TRBD2 | TRBJ2-1 | NA | TRBV5-1
CASSFGGFTDTQYF | TGTGCCAGCAGCTTCGGGGGATTCACAGATACGCAGTATTTT | NA | TRBJ2-3 | few | TRBV7-2
CASSTTDRQRNSPLHF | TGTGCCAGTAGTACAACGGATAGACAGAGGAATTCACCCCTCCACTTT | NA | TRBJ1-6 | once | TRBV19
CASRGAGVAGYEQYF | TGTGCCAGCAGGGGGGCTGGGGTAGCGGGGTACGAGCAGTACTTC | TRBD2 | TRBJ2-7 | NA | TRBV6-1
CASSSEGSKAFF | TGTGCCAGCAGCTCGGAGGGGTCAAAAGCTTTCTTT | NA | TRBJ1-1 | few | TRBV5-6
CASSQDTPRGGEAFF | TGTGCCAGCAGCCAAGACACCCCCCGGGGTGGTGAAGCTTTCTTT | NA | TRBJ1-1 | NA | TRBV9
CASSFTGGAFYEQFF | TGCGCCAGCAGCTTCACAGGGGGCGCGTTCTATGAGCAGTTCTTC | TRBD1 | TRBJ2-1 | NA | TRBV5-1
CASKSAGDPRNEQYF | TGCGCCAGCAAGAGTGCGGGGGACCCTCGGAACGAGCAGTACTTC | TRBD2 | TRBJ2-7 | NA | TRBV5-1
CASTPEGREKGYTF | TGTGCCAGCACCCCCGAGGGCCGGGAGAAAGGCTACACCTTC | NA | TRBJ1-2 | few | TRBV28
CASSPFTVPNEKLFF | TGTGCCAGCTCACCTTTCACAGTCCCCAATGAAAAACTGTTTTTT | NA | TRBJ1-4 | NA | TRBV18
CASSQEVVMRTGELFF | TGCGCCAGCAGCCAAGAGGTGGTAATGAGGACCGGGGAGCTGTTTTTT | NA | TRBJ2-2 | few | TRBV4-1
CASSDSPGRGGYTF | TGTGCCAGCAGTGACTCCCCGGGTAGGGGCGGCTACACCTTC | NA | TRBJ1-2 | NA | TRBV6-4
CATSREDRVTGELFF | TGTGCCACCAGCAGAGAAGATCGGGTAACCGGGGAGCTGTTTTTT | NA | TRBJ2-2 | NA | TRBV15
CASSFASGIHEQYF | TGTGCCAGCAGTTTCGCTAGCGGGATCCACGAGCAGTACTTC | TRBD2 | TRBJ2-7 | NA | TRBV27
CASSSGGGSASASYEQYF | TGCGCCAGCAGCTCCGGGGGGGGCTCCGCTAGTGCCTCCTACGAGCAGTACTTC | TRBD2 | TRBJ2-7 | NA | TRBV5-1
CASSQVNRGNQPQHF | TGCGCCAGCAGCCAAGTTAACCGGGGCAATCAGCCCCAGCATTTT | NA | TRBJ1-5 | NA | TRBV4-1
CASSLVPDNSYNEQFF | TGCGCCAGCAGCTTGGTTCCGGACAACTCCTACAATGAGCAGTTCTTC | NA | TRBJ2-1 | few | TRBV5-1
CASSSGGIRAGELFF | TGTGCCAGCAGTTCGGGGGGGATCAGGGCCGGGGAGCTGTTTTTT | TRBD2 | TRBJ2-2 | NA | TRBV27
CASSPNPGRVLVYGYTF | TGTGCCAGCAGCCCCAATCCCGGTCGAGTACTGGTCTATGGCTACACCTTC | NA | TRBJ1-2 | NA | TRBV7-3
CASRAGEGGGYTF | TGTGCCAGCAGAGCCGGGGAGGGAGGTGGCTACACCTTC | NA | TRBJ1-2 | NA | TRBV6-1
CASSERLRVRGFSYGYTF | TGTGCCAGCAGTGAAAGGCTGAGGGTCAGGGGATTTTCCTATGGCTACACCTTC | NA | TRBJ1-2 | NA | TRBV2
CASSDGTGKDNSPLHF | TGTGCCAGCAGTGACGGGACAGGGAAGGATAATTCACCCCTCCACTTT | TRBD1 | TRBJ1-6 | NA | TRBV6-4